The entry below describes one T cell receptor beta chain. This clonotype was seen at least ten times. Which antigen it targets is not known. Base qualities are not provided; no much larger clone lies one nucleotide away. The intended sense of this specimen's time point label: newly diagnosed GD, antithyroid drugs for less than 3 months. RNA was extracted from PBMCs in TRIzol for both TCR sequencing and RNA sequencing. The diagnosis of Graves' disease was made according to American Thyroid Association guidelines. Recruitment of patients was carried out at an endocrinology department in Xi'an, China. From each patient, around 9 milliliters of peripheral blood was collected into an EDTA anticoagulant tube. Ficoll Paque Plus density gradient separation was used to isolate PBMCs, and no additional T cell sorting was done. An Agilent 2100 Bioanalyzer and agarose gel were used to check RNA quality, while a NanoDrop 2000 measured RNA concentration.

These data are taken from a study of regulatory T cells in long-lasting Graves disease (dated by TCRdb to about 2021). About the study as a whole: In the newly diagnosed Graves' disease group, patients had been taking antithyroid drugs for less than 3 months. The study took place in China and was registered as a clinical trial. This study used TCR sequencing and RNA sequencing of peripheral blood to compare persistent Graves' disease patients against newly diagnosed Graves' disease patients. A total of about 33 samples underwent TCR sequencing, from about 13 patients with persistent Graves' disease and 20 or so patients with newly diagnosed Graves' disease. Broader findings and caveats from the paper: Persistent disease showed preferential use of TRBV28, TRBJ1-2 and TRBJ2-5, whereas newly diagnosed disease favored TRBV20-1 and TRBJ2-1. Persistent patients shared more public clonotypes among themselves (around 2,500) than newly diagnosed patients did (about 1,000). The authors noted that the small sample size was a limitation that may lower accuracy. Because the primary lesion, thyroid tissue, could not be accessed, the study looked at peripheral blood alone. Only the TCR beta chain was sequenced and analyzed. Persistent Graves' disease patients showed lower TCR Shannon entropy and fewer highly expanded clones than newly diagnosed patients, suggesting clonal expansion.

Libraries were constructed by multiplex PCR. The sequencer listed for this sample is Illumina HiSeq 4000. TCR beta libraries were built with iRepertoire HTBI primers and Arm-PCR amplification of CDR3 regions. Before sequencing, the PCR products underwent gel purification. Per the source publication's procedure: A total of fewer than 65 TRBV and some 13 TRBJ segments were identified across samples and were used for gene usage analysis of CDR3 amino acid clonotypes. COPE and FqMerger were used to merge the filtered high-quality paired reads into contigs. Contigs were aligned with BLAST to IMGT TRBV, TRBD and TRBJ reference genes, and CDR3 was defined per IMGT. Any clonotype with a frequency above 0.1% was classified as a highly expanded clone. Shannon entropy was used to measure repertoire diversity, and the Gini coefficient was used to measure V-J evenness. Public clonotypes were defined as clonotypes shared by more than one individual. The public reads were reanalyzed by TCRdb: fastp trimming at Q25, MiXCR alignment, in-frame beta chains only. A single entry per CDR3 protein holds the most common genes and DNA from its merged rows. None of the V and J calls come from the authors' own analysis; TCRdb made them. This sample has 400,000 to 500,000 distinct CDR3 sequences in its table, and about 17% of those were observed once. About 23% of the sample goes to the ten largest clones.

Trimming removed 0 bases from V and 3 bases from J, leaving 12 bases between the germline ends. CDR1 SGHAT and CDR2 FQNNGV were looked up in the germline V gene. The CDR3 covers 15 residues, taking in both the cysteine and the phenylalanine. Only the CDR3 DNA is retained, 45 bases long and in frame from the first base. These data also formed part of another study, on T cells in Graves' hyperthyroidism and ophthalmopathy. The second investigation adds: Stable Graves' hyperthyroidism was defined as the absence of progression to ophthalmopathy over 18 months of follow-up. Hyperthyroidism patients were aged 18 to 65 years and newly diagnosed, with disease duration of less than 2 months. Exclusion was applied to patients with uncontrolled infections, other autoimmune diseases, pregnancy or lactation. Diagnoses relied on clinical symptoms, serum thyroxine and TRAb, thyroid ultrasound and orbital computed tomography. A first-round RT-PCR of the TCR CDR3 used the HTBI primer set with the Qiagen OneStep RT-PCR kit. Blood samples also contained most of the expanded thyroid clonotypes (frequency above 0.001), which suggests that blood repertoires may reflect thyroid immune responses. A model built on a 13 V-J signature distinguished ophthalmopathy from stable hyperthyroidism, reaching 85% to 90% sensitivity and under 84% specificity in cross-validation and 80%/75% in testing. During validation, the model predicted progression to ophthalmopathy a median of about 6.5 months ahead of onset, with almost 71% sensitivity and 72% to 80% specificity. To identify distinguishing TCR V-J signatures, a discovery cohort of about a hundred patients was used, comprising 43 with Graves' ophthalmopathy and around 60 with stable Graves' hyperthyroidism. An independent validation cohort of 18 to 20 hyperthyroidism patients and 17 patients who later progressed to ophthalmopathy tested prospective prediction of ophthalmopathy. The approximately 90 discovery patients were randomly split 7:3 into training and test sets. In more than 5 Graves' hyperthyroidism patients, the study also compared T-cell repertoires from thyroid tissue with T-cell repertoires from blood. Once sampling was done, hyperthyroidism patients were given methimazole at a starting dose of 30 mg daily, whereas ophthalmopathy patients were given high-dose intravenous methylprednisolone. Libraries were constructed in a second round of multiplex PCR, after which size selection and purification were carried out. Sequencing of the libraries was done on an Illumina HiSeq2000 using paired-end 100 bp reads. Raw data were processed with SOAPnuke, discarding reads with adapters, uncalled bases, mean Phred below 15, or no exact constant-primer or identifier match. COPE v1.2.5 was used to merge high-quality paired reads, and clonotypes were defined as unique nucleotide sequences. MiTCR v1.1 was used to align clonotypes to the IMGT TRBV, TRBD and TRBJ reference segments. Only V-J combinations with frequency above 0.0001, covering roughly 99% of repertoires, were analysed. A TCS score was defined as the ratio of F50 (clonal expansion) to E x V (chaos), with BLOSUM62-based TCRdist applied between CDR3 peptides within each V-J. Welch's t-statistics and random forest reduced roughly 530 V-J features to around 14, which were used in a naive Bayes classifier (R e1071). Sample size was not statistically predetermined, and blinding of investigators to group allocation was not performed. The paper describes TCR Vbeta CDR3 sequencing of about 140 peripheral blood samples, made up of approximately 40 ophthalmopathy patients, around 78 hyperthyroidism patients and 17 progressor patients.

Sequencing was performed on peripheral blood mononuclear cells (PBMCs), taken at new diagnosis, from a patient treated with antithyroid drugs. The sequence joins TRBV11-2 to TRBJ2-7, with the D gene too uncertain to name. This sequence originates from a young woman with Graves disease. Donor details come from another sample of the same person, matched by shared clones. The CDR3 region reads CASSLDRHPVYEQYF. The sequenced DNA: TGTGCCAGCAGCTTAGATCGACACCCTGTCTACGAGCAGTACTTC. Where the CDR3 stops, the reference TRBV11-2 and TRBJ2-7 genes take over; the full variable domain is EAGVAQSPRYKIIEKRQSVAFWCNPISGHATLYWYQQILGQGPKLLIQFQNNGVVDDSQLPKDRFSAERLKGVDSTLKIQPAKLEDSAVYLCASSLDRHPVYEQYFGPGTRLTVT.